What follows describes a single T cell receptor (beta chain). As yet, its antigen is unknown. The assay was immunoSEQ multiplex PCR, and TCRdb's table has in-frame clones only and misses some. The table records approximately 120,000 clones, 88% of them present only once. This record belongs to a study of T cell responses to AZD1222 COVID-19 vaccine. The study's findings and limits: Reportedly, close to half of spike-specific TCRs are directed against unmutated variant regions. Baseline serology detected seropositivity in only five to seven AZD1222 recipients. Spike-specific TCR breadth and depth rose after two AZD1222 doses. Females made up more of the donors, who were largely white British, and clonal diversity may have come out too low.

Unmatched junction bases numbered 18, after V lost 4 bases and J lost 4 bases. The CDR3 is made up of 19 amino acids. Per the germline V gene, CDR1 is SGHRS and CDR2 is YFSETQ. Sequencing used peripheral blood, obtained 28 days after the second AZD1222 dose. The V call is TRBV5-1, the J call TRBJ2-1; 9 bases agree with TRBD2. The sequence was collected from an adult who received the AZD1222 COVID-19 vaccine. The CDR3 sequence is CASSSSGRPPGALYNEQFF. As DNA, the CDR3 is TGCGCCAGCAGCAGCAGCGGGAGGCCCCCAGGGGCCCTATACAATGAGCAGTTCTTC.